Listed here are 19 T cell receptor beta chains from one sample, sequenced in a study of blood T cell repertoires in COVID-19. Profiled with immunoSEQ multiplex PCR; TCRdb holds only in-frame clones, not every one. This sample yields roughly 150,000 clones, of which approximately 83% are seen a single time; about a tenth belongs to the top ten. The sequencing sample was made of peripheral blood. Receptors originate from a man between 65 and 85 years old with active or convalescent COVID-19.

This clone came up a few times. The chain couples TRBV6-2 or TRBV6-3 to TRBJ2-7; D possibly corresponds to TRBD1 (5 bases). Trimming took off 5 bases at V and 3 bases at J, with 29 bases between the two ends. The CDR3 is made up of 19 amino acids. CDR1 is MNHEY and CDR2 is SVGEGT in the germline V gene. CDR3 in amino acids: CASSTQVPLQAYRRYEQYF. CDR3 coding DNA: TGTGCCAGCAGTACACAGGTCCCCCTCCAAGCTTATCGCCGCTACGAGCAGTACTTC.

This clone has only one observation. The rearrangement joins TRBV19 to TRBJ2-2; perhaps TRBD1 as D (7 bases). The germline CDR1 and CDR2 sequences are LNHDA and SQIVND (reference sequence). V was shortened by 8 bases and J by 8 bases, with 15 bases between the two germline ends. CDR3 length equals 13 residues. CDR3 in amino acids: CASGTQGGGELFF. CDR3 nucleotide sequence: TGTGCCAGTGGCACTCAGGGGGGAGGGGAGCTGTTTTTT.

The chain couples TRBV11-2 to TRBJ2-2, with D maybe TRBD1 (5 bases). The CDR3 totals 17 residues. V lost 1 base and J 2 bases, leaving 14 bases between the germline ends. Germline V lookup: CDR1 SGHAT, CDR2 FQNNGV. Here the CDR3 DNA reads TGTGCCAGCAGCTTAGCGAGACAGACACAAAACACCGGGGAGCTGTTTTTT. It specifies CASSLARQTQNTGELFF. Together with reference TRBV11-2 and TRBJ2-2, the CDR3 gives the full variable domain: EAGVAQSPRYKIIEKRQSVAFWCNPISGHATLYWYQQILGQGPKLLIQFQNNGVVDDSQLPKDRFSAERLKGVDSTLKIQPAKLEDSAVYLCASSLARQTQNTGELFFGEGSRLTVL.

CDR3 sequence reads: CSVVGSIGLFF. CDR3 DNA: TGCAGCGTTGTTGGATCGATCGGGCTGTTTTTT. The J gene is TRBJ1-4, the V gene TRBV29-1; D remains ambiguous. V shed 4 bases and J shed 14 bases, with 14 bases lying between them. The CDR3 is made up of 11 amino acids. Germline values: CDR1 SQVTM, CDR2 ANQGSEA.

CDR3 amino acids: CASSHGGAHTGELFF. The CDR3 region has the DNA TGTGCCAGCAGCCACGGGGGGGCGCACACCGGGGAGCTGTTTTTT. The gene calls are TRBV6-5 and TRBJ2-2, with 8 nucleotides matching TRBD2. Germline V gene lookup returns CDR1 MNHEY and CDR2 SVGAGI. The CDR3 length is 15 residues. J gave up 3 bases and V 6 bases, and 6 bases lay outside the gene matches.

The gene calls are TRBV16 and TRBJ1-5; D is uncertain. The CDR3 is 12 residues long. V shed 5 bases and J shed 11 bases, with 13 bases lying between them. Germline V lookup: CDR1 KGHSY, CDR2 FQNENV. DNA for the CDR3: TGTGCCAGCAGCGGAAGTGGGAGGACCCAGCATTTT. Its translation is CASSGSGRTQHF.

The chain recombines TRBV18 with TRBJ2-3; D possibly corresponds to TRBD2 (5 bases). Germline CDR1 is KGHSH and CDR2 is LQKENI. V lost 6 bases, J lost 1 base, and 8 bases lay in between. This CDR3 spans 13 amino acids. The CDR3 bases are TGTGCCAGCTCGAGCGGTGGCACAGATACGCAGTATTTT. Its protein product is CASSSGGTDTQYF. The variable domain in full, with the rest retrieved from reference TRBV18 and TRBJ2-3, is NAGVMQNPRHLVRRRGQEARLRCSPMKGHSHVYWYRQLPEEGLKFMVYLQKENIIDESGMPKERFSAEFPKEGPSILRIQQVVRGDSAAYFCASSSGGTDTQYFGPGTRLTVL.

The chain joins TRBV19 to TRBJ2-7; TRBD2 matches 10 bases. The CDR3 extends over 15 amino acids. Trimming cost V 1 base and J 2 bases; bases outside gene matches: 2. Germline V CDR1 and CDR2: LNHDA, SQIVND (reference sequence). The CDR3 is CASSIGAGGPYEQYF. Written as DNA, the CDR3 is TGTGCCAGTAGTATAGGAGCGGGGGGGCCCTACGAGCAGTACTTC.

CDR3 region: CASSGATTDTQYF. CDR3 nucleotide sequence: TGTGCCAGCAGTGGGGCGACAACAGATACGCAGTATTTT. V gene TRBV6-4 combines with J gene TRBJ2-3; no clear D. V was clipped by 4 bases and J by 3 bases, with 8 bases between them. This CDR3 has 13 residues. Germline V gene lookup returns CDR1 MRHNA and CDR2 SNTAGT.

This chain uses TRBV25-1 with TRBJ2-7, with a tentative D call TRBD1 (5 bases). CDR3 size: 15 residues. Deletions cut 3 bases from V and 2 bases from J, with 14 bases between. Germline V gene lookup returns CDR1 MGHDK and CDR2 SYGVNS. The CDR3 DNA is TGTGCCAGCAGTGACCAGACGACAGAGACCTACGAGCAGTACTTC. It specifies CASSDQTTETYEQYF.

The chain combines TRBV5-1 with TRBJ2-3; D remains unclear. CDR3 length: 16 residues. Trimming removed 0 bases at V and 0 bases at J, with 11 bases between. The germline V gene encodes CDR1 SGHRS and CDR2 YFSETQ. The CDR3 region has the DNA TGCGCCAGCAGCTTGGCTCCGACACCAAGCACAGATACGCAGTATTTT. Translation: CASSLAPTPSTDTQYF.

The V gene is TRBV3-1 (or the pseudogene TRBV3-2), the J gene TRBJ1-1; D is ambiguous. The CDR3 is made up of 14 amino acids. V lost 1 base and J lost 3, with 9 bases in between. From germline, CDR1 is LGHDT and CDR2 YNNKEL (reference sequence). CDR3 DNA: TGTGCCAGCAGCCAAGCGAGGTGGGACACTGAAGCTTTCTTT. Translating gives CASSQARWDTEAFF.

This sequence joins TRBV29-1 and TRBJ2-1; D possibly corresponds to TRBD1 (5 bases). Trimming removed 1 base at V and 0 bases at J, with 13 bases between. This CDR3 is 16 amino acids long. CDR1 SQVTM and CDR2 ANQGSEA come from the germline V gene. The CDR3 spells CSVEGRGRSSYNEQFF. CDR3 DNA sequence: TGCAGCGTTGAAGGAAGGGGCAGAAGCTCCTACAATGAGCAGTTCTTC.

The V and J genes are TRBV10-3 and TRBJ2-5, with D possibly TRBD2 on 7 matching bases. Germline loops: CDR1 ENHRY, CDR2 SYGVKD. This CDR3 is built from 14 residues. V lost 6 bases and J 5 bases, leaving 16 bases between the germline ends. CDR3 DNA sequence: TGTGCCATCAGGAACCCGGGGGGCCGGGAGACCCAGTACTTC. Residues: CAIRNPGGRETQYF.

The CDR3 DNA reads TGTGCCAGCAGCTTAGGCCGTTCAGGGACTAGGTATGGCTACACCTTC. It encodes CASSLGRSGTRYGYTF. V gene TRBV7-2 combines with J gene TRBJ1-2, with a weak D call TRBD1 (5 bases). This CDR3 is 16 amino acids long. Germline CDR1 SGHTA, CDR2 FQGNSA. The V and J ends lost 1 base and 5 bases respectively, with 17 bases between them.

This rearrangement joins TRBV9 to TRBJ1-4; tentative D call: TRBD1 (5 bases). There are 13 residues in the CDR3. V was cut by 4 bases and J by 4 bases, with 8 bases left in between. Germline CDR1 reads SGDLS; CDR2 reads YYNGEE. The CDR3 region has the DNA TGTGCCAGCAGCAGGGGTGTTAATGAAAAACTGTTTTTT. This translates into CASSRGVNEKLFF.

The CDR3 spells CATRDNHIQETQYF. Written as DNA, the CDR3 is TGTGCCACTCGGGACAACCATATCCAAGAGACCCAGTACTTC. V and J are TRBV6-5 and TRBJ2-5; a possible D gene is TRBD1 (6 bases). V was clipped by 10 bases and J by 1 base, with 16 bases between them. Germline V gene sequence: CDR1 MNHEY, CDR2 SVGAGI. The CDR3 loop spans 14 amino acids.

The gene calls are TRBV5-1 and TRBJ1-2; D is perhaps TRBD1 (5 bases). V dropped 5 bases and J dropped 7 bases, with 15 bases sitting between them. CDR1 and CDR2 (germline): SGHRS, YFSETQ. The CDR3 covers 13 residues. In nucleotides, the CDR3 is TGCGCCAGCAGTTCTCAGGGTTCCTCTGGCTACACCTTC. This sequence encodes CASSSQGSSGYTF.

The CDR3 region is CASSFTGIMNTEAFF. CDR3 sequence (DNA): TGTGCCAGCAGCTTTACAGGGATTATGAACACTGAAGCTTTCTTT. The V gene is TRBV5-5, the J gene TRBJ1-1, with a tentative D call TRBD1 (6 bases). Germline CDR1 SGHKS, CDR2 YYEKEE (reference sequence). CDR3 length equals 15 residues. The germline V and J ends were trimmed by 2 bases and 0 bases, with 11 bases remaining between them.